Given below is one TCR beta chain in context. The CDR3 has 15 residues. V was trimmed by 1 base and J by 2 bases, leaving 10 bases between them. Germline V gene data show CDR1 as LGHNT and CDR2 as FRNRAP. Sequenced by immunoSEQ multiplex PCR; TCRdb stores in-frame clones only, minus some. Found here are more than 110,000 clones, approximately 92% of them singletons; the top ten hold 10% to 12%. The source of the sample is a study of control samples from healthy donors and cancer patients. The specimen sequenced was blood. This chain joins TRBV12-5 and TRBJ2-3; D call uncertain. The receptor was isolated from a man aged 25 to 45 in good health. The CDR3 nucleotides read TGTGCTAGTGGTTTGGCAACTCTTTACACAGATACGCAGTATTTT. This gives the protein CASGLATLYTDTQYF.